The clone carrying this TCR beta chain was found many times. Its antigen is still unknown. The V gene's germline CDR1 is SNHLY and CDR2 FYNNEI. Trimming left V 4 bases short and J 0 bases short, with 10 bases between. The CDR3 contains 15 residues. The data originate from a study of CD8 T cells in ankylosing spondylitis. Study-level points and caveats: Earlier authors reported some of these motif variants in reactive arthritis synovial fluid and blood. As reported, disease-linked clones showed significant enrichment in matched ankylosing spondylitis synovial fluid. CD8+ cells made up the disease-linked clones, which were relatively rare in peripheral blood.

By quantitative 5'-RACE with molecular barcodes, the TCR beta libraries were made. TCRdb reprocessed the 5' RACE reads with MiXCR, giving one entry per CDR3 protein. The sample carries approximately 240,000 distinct CDR3 sequences, about 10% recorded once. The TCR originated in a male donor with ankylosing spondylitis or in good health (not recorded which). The gene calls are TRBV2 and TRBJ2-1; D tentatively fits TRBD1 or TRBD2 (5 bases each). The sequenced sample consisted of blood, either unsorted or a sorted T cell fraction (not recorded which). The CDR3 nucleotides are TGTGCCAGCAGTGTCAGGGAGAGCTCCTACAATGAGCAGTTCTTC. This gives the protein CASSVRESSYNEQFF.